This TCR beta chain is from a study of shared clonotypes between healthy human individuals. The repertoire was sequenced with immunoSEQ multiplex PCR; TCRdb's copy has only in-frame clones and lacks some. The repertoire includes millions of clones, more than 80% of them detected once, and more than 0.12% sits in the top ten. Material: naive CD4+ T cells sorted from blood. The sample's subset: CD45RA+ positively selected. This sequence was found in a man between 18 and 35 years old in good health.

The CDR3 DNA is TGTGCCAGCAGCTTCTCCCGGACTAGCGGGAGTTACCTCTCCTACGAGCAGTACTTC. It translates to CASSFSRTSGSYLSYEQYF. The chain is built from TRBV5-4 and TRBJ2-7; 13 bases align to TRBD2. The CDR3 loop spans 19 amino acids. Germline CDR1 is SGHNT and CDR2 is YYREEE (reference sequence). V dropped 2 bases and J dropped 0; count of bases not matched to a gene: 11. Filled out from reference TRBV5-4 and TRBJ2-7, the complete variable domain reads ETGVTQSPTHLIKTRGQQVTLRCSSQSGHNTVSWYQQALGQGPQFIFQYYREEENGRGNFPPRFSGLQFPNYSSELNVNALELDDSALYLCASSFSRTSGSYLSYEQYFGPGTRLTVT.